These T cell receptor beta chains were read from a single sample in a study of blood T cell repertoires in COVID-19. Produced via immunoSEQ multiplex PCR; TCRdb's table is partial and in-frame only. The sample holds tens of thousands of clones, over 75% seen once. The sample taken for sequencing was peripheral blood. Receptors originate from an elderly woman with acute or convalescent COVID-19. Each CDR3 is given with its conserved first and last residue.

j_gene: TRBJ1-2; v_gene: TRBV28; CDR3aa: CASSPPMYGYTF
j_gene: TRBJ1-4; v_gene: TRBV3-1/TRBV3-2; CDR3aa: CASSPIRGEKLFF
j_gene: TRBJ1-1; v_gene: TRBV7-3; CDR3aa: CASSLALNTEAFF
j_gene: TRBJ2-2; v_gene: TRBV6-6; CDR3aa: CASSYGGSRTGELFF
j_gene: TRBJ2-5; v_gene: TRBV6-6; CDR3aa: CASTLKETQYF
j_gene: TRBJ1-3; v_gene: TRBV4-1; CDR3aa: CASSHGMGASGNTIYF
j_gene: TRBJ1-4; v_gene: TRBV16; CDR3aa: CASSVRAGIGEKLFF
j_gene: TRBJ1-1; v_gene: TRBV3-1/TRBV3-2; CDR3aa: CASSQTFRNTEAFF
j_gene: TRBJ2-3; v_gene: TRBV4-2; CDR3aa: CASSQEAGGLTDTQYF
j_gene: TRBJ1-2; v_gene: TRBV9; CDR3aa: CASSPATGSYNYGYTF
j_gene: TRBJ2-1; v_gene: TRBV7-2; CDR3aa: CASSRTSGGAGNEQFF
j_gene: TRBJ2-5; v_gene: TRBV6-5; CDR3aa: CAVTRETQYF
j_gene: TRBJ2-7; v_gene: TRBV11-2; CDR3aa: CASSTSGTGGSEQYF
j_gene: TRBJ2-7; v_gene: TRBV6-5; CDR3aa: CASRRGGVGFYEQYF
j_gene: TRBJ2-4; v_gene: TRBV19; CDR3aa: CASSLRTGSFPLAKNIQYF
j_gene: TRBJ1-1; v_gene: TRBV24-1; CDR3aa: CATSDSDRGNTEAFF
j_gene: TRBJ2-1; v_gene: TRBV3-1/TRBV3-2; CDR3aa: CASGRLAVYNEQFF
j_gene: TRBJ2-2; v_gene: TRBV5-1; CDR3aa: CASSLARGGTGELFF
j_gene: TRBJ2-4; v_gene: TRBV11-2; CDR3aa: CASSLDPGALSLLAKNIQYF
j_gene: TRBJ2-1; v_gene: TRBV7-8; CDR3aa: CASSGRTSGRAGAHNEQFF
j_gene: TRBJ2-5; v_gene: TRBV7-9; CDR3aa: CASSVTRWGFQETQYF